The sample holds a few counts of the clone carrying this T cell receptor (beta chain). Its antigen is unknown. Libraries were prepared by immunoSEQ multiplex PCR; TCRdb keeps only in-frame clonotypes and omits some of them. The sample has about 400,000 clones, 83% seen once. The treatment denotes: over 15 received Ad26.COV2.S at low or high dose, single or two shots; several received placebo; per-sample allocation not given. Samples came from day 63 after the first vaccine or placebo injection. These data come from a study of Ad26.COV2.S vaccination and SARS-CoV-2 variants. Findings and limits, study-wide: Researchers cautioned that TCR breadth and depth analyses may have underestimated total T cell responses.

The sample here was peripheral blood, taken in a trial of Ad26.COV2.S vaccine versus placebo. This TCR was sampled from a person aged 18-65 years who received the Ad26.COV2.S COVID-19 vaccine or a placebo.

The CDR3 nucleotides are TGTGCCAGCACCCCAAATAACATGAACACTGAAGCTTTCTTT. Translated: CASTPNNMNTEAFF. This chain uses TRBV6-2 or TRBV6-3 with TRBJ1-1; D not resolved. Germline V gene lookup returns CDR1 MNHEY and CDR2 SVGEGT. The CDR3 length is 14 residues. V was clipped by 7 bases and J by 0 bases, with 12 bases between them.